This T cell receptor beta chain was captured by sequencing in a study of cytomegalovirus exposure and HLA in healthy donors. Notes on the study in general: In an earlier analysis, most TCR beta V segments were productive about 87% or about 30% of the time. The authors enumerated roughly 180 TCR beta chains as linked to cytomegalovirus.

Points on this clone: Its specificity is not known.

V lost 0 bases, J lost 7 bases, and 7 bases lay in between. Germline assignment: CDR1 SGHRS and CDR2 YFSETQ. The CDR3 consists of 12 residues. The PCR had 60 Vbeta and 13 Jbeta primers. Profiled with immunoSEQ multiplex PCR; TCRdb holds only in-frame clones, not every one. Found here are some 67,000 clones, 65% to 85% of them singletons; the top ten hold 2.5% to 3%. Sample: PBMCs. J is TRBJ1-2 and V is TRBV5-1; the D gene is possibly TRBD1 (6 bases). The clonotype was recovered from a woman in her twenties or thirties in good health and CMV-seronegative. CDR3 bases: TGCGCCAGCAGCTTGGAGGGGGTTGGCTACACCTTC. Its translation is CASSLEGVGYTF.